This TCR beta chain was profiled in a study of Tregs in tolerant kidney transplant recipients. Only in-frame clones appear in the TCRdb table, and some are missing; sequencing was by immunoSEQ multiplex PCR. The sample lists about 69,000 clones, approximately 88% occurring once. Trimming cost V 6 bases and J 0 bases, with 12 bases left between them. The CDR3 consists of 15 residues. Germline loops: CDR1 MDHEN, CDR2 SYDVKM. The receptor was derived from a human donor who received a combined kidney and bone marrow transplant. This sample comprised CD4+ T cells from blood, obtained before the transplant. The genes are TRBV28 and TRBJ2-4; tentatively, D is TRBD2 (5 bases). The CDR3, as DNA: TGTGCCAGCAGAAGCGGACTGATAGCCAAAAACATTCAGTACTTC. As protein: CASRSGLIAKNIQYF. Variable domain in full (rest from reference TRBV28 and TRBJ2-4): DVKVTQSSRYLVKRTGEKVFLECVQDMDHENMFWYRQDPGLGLRLIYFSYDVKMKEKGDIPEGYSVSREKKERFSLILESASTNQTSMYLCASRSGLIAKNIQYFGAGTRLSVL.